This T cell receptor beta chain appears in the sequencing data of a study of beta chain features in type 1 diabetes. Study information: Cell yields, gender and age were similar in healthy donors and patients. Examination of sorted cells across all samples involved more than 100,000,000 cells. Study results and caveats: There was a moderate but significant shortening of TCRB CDR3s in all four CD4+ subsets of Type 1 diabetes patients.

Expressed TCRB transcripts were sequenced, since all the RNA that had been isolated was reverse transcribed. Here immunoSEQ multiplex PCR was the method, and the copy in TCRdb shows in-frame clones only, minus some. The sample shows about 350,000 clones, 15% to 20% of them seen only once. Comments on this clone: As yet, its antigen is unknown.

Trimming left V 1 base short and J 8 bases short, with 11 bases between. The CDR3 loop spans 13 amino acids. CDR1 SEHNR and CDR2 FQNEAQ come from the germline V gene (reference sequence). The sequencing sample was made of naive CD4+ T cells from blood. The chain couples TRBV7-9 to TRBJ1-2, with D possibly matching TRBD1 (5 bases). This clonotype was obtained from a woman between 18 and 29 years old in good health. For the CDR3, the DNA is TGTGCCAGCAGCTTAGGGCAGGGTTTCGGCTACACCTTC. Amino acid sequence: CASSLGQGFGYTF. The full variable domain, its missing parts supplied by reference TRBV7-9 and TRBJ1-2, is DTGVSQNPRHKITKRGQNVTFRCDPISEHNRLYWYRQTLGQGPEFLTYFQNEAQLEKSRLLSDRFSAERPKGSFSTLEIQRTEQGDSAMYLCASSLGQGFGYTFGSGTRLTVV.